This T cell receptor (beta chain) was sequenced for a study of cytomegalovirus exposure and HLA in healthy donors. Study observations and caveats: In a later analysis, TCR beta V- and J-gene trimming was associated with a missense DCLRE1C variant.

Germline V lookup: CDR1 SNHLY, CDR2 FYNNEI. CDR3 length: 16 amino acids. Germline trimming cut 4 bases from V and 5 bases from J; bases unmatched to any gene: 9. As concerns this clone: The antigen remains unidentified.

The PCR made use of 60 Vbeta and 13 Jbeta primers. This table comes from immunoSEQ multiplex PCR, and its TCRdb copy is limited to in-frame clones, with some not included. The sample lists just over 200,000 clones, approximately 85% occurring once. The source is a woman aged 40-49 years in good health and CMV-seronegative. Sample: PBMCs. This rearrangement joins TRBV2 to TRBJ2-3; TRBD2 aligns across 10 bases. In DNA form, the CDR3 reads TGTGCCAGCAGTGGGAGCGGGAGGGCCTATGGAGATACGCAGTATTTT. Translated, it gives CASSGSGRAYGDTQYF.